These 27 T cell receptor beta chains were sequenced from one sample in a study of blood T cell repertoires in COVID-19. The assay was immunoSEQ multiplex PCR, and TCRdb's table has in-frame clones only and misses some. Of approximately 94,000 clones detected, 91% appear once; the ten largest clones hold around 2.1%. Sequencing was carried out using peripheral blood. These receptors all come from a man aged 50 or older with active COVID-19.

This clone came up once. V is TRBV7-9 and J is TRBJ2-1; TRBD1 might be the D (7 bases). CDR3 size: 13 residues. Trimming removed 5 bases from V and 8 bases from J, with 13 bases in between. From germline, CDR1 is SEHNR and CDR2 FQNEAQ (reference sequence). The CDR3 loop is CASSPTGEDEQFF. CDR3 nucleotides: TGTGCCAGCAGCCCTACAGGGGAGGATGAGCAGTTCTTC.

The chain combines TRBV7-2 with TRBJ2-1, with a tentative D call TRBD2 (6 bases). This CDR3 has 15 residues. The germline V and J ends were trimmed by 4 bases and 10 bases, with 20 bases remaining between them. CDR1 is SGHTA and CDR2 is FQGNSA in the germline V gene. The DNA of the CDR3 is TGTGCCAGCAGCTGGGGGGACGGTCGGCGGTCCGAGCAGTTCTTC. Protein: CASSWGDGRRSEQFF.

The gene calls are TRBV3-1 (or the pseudogene TRBV3-2) and TRBJ1-2, with TRBD1 matching over 12 bases. V dropped 1 base and J dropped 7; count of bases not matched to a gene: 7. CDR3 length: 16 amino acids. Germline V CDR1 and CDR2: LGHDT, YNNKEL (reference sequence). DNA of the CDR3: TGTGCCAGCAGCCAAGGTGGGACAGGGGGCAACGCTGGCTACACCTTC. This encodes CASSQGGTGGNAGYTF.

The chain uses TRBV7-2 and TRBJ2-7; TRBD1 matches at 8 bases. Per germline, CDR1 SGHTA and CDR2 FQGNSA. V was clipped by 0 bases and J by 4 bases; unmatched bases: 2. This CDR3 has 14 residues. CDR3 protein: CASSLARGLYEQYF. The CDR3 region has the DNA TGTGCCAGCAGCTTAGCCAGGGGGCTATACGAGCAGTACTTC.

This clone has more than one count but fewer than ten. The gene calls are TRBV5-6 and TRBJ1-3; 7 bases are shared with TRBD1. Germline CDR1 SGHDT, CDR2 YYEEEE. Losses at the gene ends were 1 base for V and 6 bases for J; bases not matched to a gene: 4. This CDR3 has 14 amino acids. The DNA of the CDR3 is TGTGCCAGCAGCTTGAGGGGGCTGGCAAACACCATATATTTT. This gives the protein CASSLRGLANTIYF.

The count of this clone is one. V and J are TRBV3-1 (or the pseudogene TRBV3-2) and TRBJ2-1; TRBD2 agrees at 9 bases. Looked up from germline, CDR1 is LGHDT and CDR2 is YNNKEL (reference sequence). Trimming cost V 4 bases and J 7 bases; bases outside gene matches: 2. The CDR3 runs to 13 residues. The CDR3 coding sequence is TGTGCCAGCAGCCGCGGGAGGGAGAATGAGCAGTTCTTC. Translating gives CASSRGRENEQFF.

The chain links TRBV5-4 to TRBJ1-2, with 11 bases lining up with TRBD1. From germline, CDR1 is SGHNT and CDR2 YYREEE (reference sequence). The CDR3 loop spans 15 amino acids. The V segment lost 5 bases and the J segment 1 base; nucleotides outside the gene matches: 4. The CDR3 sequence: CASSWDRGGNYGYTF. In nucleotides, the CDR3 is TGTGCCAGCAGTTGGGACAGGGGGGGTAACTATGGCTACACCTTC.

The chain carries TRBV6-5 and TRBJ2-1; the D is unclear. CDR3 size: 16 residues. Germline values: CDR1 MNHEY, CDR2 SVGAGI. The V and J ends lost 2 bases and 7 bases respectively, with 18 bases between them. CDR3 in DNA: TGTGCCAGCAGTTACCAGCCGGGTCTCCCCCTAAATGAGCAGTTCTTC. Translating it yields CASSYQPGLPLNEQFF.

This chain joins TRBV11-3 and TRBJ1-1, with a tentative D call TRBD1 (5 bases). Trimming stripped 6 bases from V and 8 bases from J, with 7 bases between. The CDR3 covers 10 residues. Germline assignment: CDR1 SGHNT and CDR2 YENEEA. The DNA of the CDR3 is TGTGCCAGCAGGAAGGGGGAAGCTTTCTTT. Protein: CASRKGEAFF.

The CDR3 DNA sequence: TGTGCCAGCAGTTACTATGGGACAGGCCGATCTTATGGCTACACCTTC. It is translated as CASSYYGTGRSYGYTF. The rearrangement joins TRBV6-6 to TRBJ1-2; TRBD1 matches 8 bases. Losses at the gene ends were 1 base for V and 5 bases for J; bases not matched to a gene: 9. There are 16 residues in the CDR3. Looked up from germline, CDR1 is MNHNY and CDR2 is SVGAGI (reference sequence).

This clone has just one count. The chain couples TRBV29-1 to TRBJ1-3; possibly TRBD1 for D (6 bases). The V and J ends lost 6 bases and 2 bases respectively, with 14 bases between them. Germline-derived CDR1 and CDR2 are SQVTM and ANQGSEA. The CDR3 extends over 14 amino acids. CDR3 region: CSVLLQGTGNTIYF. CDR3 nucleotides: TGCAGCGTACTCCTTCAGGGGACTGGAAACACCATATATTTT.

J is TRBJ1-1 and V is TRBV11-2, with D perhaps matching TRBD1 (6 bases). Trimming took off 2 bases at V and 7 bases at J, with 14 bases between the two ends. This CDR3 has 14 amino acids. Per the germline V gene, CDR1 is SGHAT and CDR2 is FQNNGV. CDR3 sequence reads: CASSLKDSKNEAFF. The CDR3 nucleotides read TGTGCCAGCAGCTTAAAGGACAGTAAAAATGAAGCTTTCTTT.

V gene TRBV6-2 or TRBV6-3 combines with J gene TRBJ1-5, with 9 bases matching TRBD1. CDR3 length equals 14 residues. The germline V gene has CDR1 MNHEY and CDR2 SVGEGT. V was clipped by 5 bases and J by 9 bases; unmatched bases: 8. In nucleotides, the CDR3 is TGTGCCAGCAGTGGGACAGGGTACCGGTGGCCCCAGCATTTT. As protein: CASSGTGYRWPQHF.

The J gene is TRBJ1-3, the V gene TRBV19; 7 bases are shared with TRBD1. The germline CDR1 and CDR2 sequences are LNHDA and SQIVND (reference sequence). This CDR3 has 15 residues. The junction had 7 bases not matched to a gene; V was cut back by 7 bases and J by 1 base. CDR3 DNA sequence: TGTGCCAGTAAGGGTGGCAGGGGGTCTGGAAACACCATATATTTT. Amino acid sequence: CASKGGRGSGNTIYF.

This clone was detected only once. The chain employs TRBV3-1 (or the pseudogene TRBV3-2) and TRBJ2-2; 8 nucleotides match TRBD1. The germline gives CDR1 LGHDT, CDR2 YNNKEL (reference sequence). CDR3 length equals 15 residues. J was trimmed by 7 bases and V by 2 bases; bases with no gene match: 6. As DNA, the CDR3 is TGTGCCAGCAGCCAAAATCCCGGGACAGGCGGGGAGCTGTTTTTT. Translating it yields CASSQNPGTGGELFF.

The chain uses TRBV11-2 and TRBJ1-1, with D possibly matching TRBD1 (6 bases). The germline V gene encodes CDR1 SGHAT and CDR2 FQNNGV. This CDR3 has 14 residues. V was trimmed by 1 base and J by 0 bases, leaving 6 bases between them. The CDR3, as DNA: TGTGCCAGCAGCTTAGGGACAGTGAACACTGAAGCTTTCTTT. As protein: CASSLGTVNTEAFF.

This clone appeared once. The chain recombines TRBV14 with TRBJ1-1; the D gene is possibly TRBD1 (5 bases). Trimming took off 4 bases at V and 0 bases at J, with 9 bases between the two ends. The CDR3 is 14 amino acids. Germline CDR1 is SGHDN and CDR2 is FVKESK. CDR3 protein: CASSPTALNTEAFF. The CDR3 DNA follows: TGTGCCAGCAGCCCGACAGCCTTGAACACTGAAGCTTTCTTT.

The V gene is TRBV19, the J gene TRBJ2-1, with 11 bases lining up with TRBD2. The V gene end was trimmed by 4 bases and the J gene end by 10 bases; junction bases not matched to a gene: 6. Per germline, CDR1 LNHDA and CDR2 SQIVND (reference sequence). This CDR3 has 14 residues. CDR3 in DNA: TGTGCCAGTAGTACCGCGGGGACTAGCGGCGAGCAGTTCTTC. This encodes CASSTAGTSGEQFF.

This chain uses TRBV4-2 with TRBJ2-7, with 11 positions matching TRBD2. There are 15 residues in the CDR3. Germline CDR1 and CDR2: LGHNA and YNFKEQ. V dropped 4 bases and J dropped 5; count of bases not matched to a gene: 7. In DNA form, the CDR3 reads TGTGCCAGCAGCCCTGGACTAGCGGGTTCAGACGAGCAGTACGTC. Translation gives CASSPGLAGSDEQYV.

The chain joins TRBV2 to TRBJ1-1, with 11 bases aligning to TRBD1. The CDR3 sequence is 19 residues long. Germline-derived CDR1 and CDR2 are SNHLY and FYNNEI. Germline trimming cut 4 bases from V and 0 bases from J; bases unmatched to any gene: 13. CDR3: CASSARLPGQGVLNTEAFF. Written as DNA, the CDR3 is TGTGCCAGCAGTGCCCGCCTTCCGGGACAGGGGGTTTTGAACACTGAAGCTTTCTTT.

The chain employs TRBV2 and TRBJ2-1, with 10 bases that match TRBD2. V gave up 4 bases and J gave up 7 bases; unmatched junction bases: 10. This CDR3 is built from 16 residues. Germline lookup yields CDR1 SNHLY and CDR2 FYNNEI. The CDR3 reads CASSGVTTSGANEQFF. The CDR3 DNA reads as TGTGCCAGCAGTGGCGTTACCACTAGCGGGGCAAATGAGCAGTTCTTC.

The CDR3 DNA is TGTGCCAGCAGCCAAGGTACCTGGCCTAGTACAGATACGCAGTATTTT. Its protein product is CASSQGTWPSTDTQYF. The chain employs TRBV3-1 (or the pseudogene TRBV3-2) and TRBJ2-3; D is uncertain. Germline CDR1 reads LGHDT; CDR2 reads YNNKEL (reference sequence). The V and J ends lost 1 base and 3 bases respectively, with 14 bases between them. The CDR3 length is 16 residues.

The V gene is TRBV7-2, the J gene TRBJ2-1, with 12 bases identical to TRBD2. Trimming took 5 bases from V and 7 from J; bases not matched to a gene: 9. The length of the CDR3 is 16 residues. Per germline, CDR1 SGHTA and CDR2 FQGNSA. CDR3 sequence reads: CASSGRLAGVRNEQFF. CDR3 sequence (DNA): TGTGCCAGCAGCGGCAGACTAGCGGGAGTCCGGAATGAGCAGTTCTTC. Together with reference TRBV7-2 and TRBJ2-1, the CDR3 gives the full variable domain: GAGVSQSPSNKVTEKGKDVELRCDPISGHTALYWYRQSLGQGLEFLIYFQGNSAPDKSGLPSDRFSAERTGGSVSTLTIQRTQQEDSAVYLCASSGRLAGVRNEQFFGPGTRLTVL.

The chain combines TRBV19 with TRBJ1-1; 11 bases align to TRBD1. Per the germline V gene, CDR1 is LNHDA and CDR2 is SQIVND (reference sequence). The CDR3 contains 16 residues. V lost 5 bases, J lost 2 bases, and 7 bases stayed unmatched. This CDR3 is CASSQGQGALNTEAFF. The CDR3 DNA is TGTGCCAGTAGTCAAGGACAGGGGGCTCTAAACACTGAAGCTTTCTTT.

The chain combines TRBV19 with TRBJ1-1; possibly TRBD1 for D (5 bases). Germline CDR1 is LNHDA and CDR2 is SQIVND (reference sequence). Trimming took 8 bases from V and 1 from J, leaving 14 bases between them. The CDR3 runs 14 residues. The CDR3 DNA follows: TGTGCCAGTGAGTCGCTCGGGGGGAACACTGAAGCTTTCTTT. Residues: CASESLGGNTEAFF.

The chain combines TRBV11-3 with TRBJ2-1; D unclear. The CDR3 contains 14 residues. CDR1 is SGHNT, CDR2 YENEEA, per germline. Trimming took off 5 bases at V and 9 bases at J, with 17 bases between the two ends. DNA of the CDR3: TGTGCCAGCAGCCCAGAGGCGACCTTCGGTGAGCAGTTCTTC. It specifies CASSPEATFGEQFF.

This rearrangement joins TRBV19 to TRBJ2-4; 10 positions agree with TRBD2. J was trimmed by 9 bases and V by 7 bases; bases with no gene match: 12. CDR1 is LNHDA and CDR2 is SQIVND in the germline V gene (reference sequence). The CDR3 length is 15 residues. CDR3 in amino acids: CASTNSGGALRIQYF. CDR3 nucleotides: TGTGCCAGTACCAACAGCGGGGGGGCGTTACGCATTCAGTACTTC.